What follows is one T cell receptor (beta chain) and its context. What it binds is not known. DNA was extracted from 1-10 million thawed cryopreserved PBMC. Germline V gene sequence: CDR1 SGHKS, CDR2 YYEKEE (reference sequence). The V end was cut by 6 bases, the J end by 8 bases, with 17 bases between. The CDR3 runs to 14 residues. This specimen belongs to a study of long-term antiretroviral therapy in people with HIV. Whole-study context: The 2015 recommendation for immediate ART came about a decade after the earliest samples. General study findings and limits: Dominance of pre-ART expanded clones persisted, fluctuating and often declining after ART. For ART adherence, viral resistance and therapy changes, no data were available.

Assay version v3.0 of immunoSEQ was used, and it was run at survey level. The table came from immunoSEQ multiplex PCR; TCRdb's copy has only in-frame clones and leaves some out. The sample lists tens of thousands of clones, 84% occurring once. This material consisted of unsorted PBMCs, taken 0.5 years before starting antiretroviral therapy. The rearrangement joins TRBV5-5 to TRBJ1-4; D is unclear. This TCR was sampled from a man in his forties with HIV. The CDR3 DNA follows: TGTGCCAGCACCCTTGGAGGTCCCCCCGAAAAACTGTTTTTT. Translating it yields CASTLGGPPEKLFF.